Presented here are 19 T cell receptor beta chains from one specimen sequenced in a study of CD8+ T cells in alopecia areata (dated by TCRdb to 2017 to 2018). Lesional scalp punch biopsies and peripheral blood were obtained from alopecia areata patients. Preparation of the library involved the immunoSEQ multiplex PCR assay. To provide template for TCR sequencing, every sample had RNA extracted and reverse transcribed into cDNA. TCRdb retrieved this table from immuneACCESS and kept in-frame rearrangements only. Not all clones are present; in checked studies, unresolved V genes account for under half, and no reason is known for the remainder. The sample yields about 15,000 clones; 45% to 65% were counted once. The biggest ten clones account for roughly 12% of the sample. The sample consisted of skin. The receptors here all came from a human donor with alopecia areata.

The chain joins TRBV28 to TRBJ1-4, with D maybe TRBD1 (6 bases). Trimming stripped 4 bases from V and 8 bases from J, with 17 bases between. Germline V gene sequence: CDR1 MDHEN, CDR2 SYDVKM. The CDR3 consists of 15 residues. The CDR3 here is CASSSLSGVGEKLFF. CDR3 nucleotide sequence: TGTGCCAGCAGTTCATTATCAGGGGTAGGGGAAAAACTGTTTTTT.

In DNA form, the CDR3 reads TGTGCCAGCAGTATAACTAGTTTTCCGAACAATGAGCAGTTCTTC. This translates into CASSITSFPNNEQFF. This chain links TRBV6-6 with TRBJ2-1; D possibly corresponds to TRBD2 (5 bases). Germline CDR1 and CDR2: MNHNY and SVGAGI (reference sequence). The V end was cut by 5 bases, the J end by 5 bases, with 16 bases between. The CDR3 has 15 residues.

CDR3 amino acids: CASRGMTRDSKNEKLFF. In DNA, the CDR3 is TGTGCCAGCAGGGGGATGACCCGGGACAGCAAAAATGAAAAACTGTTTTTT. V is TRBV28 and J is TRBJ1-4; TRBD1 matches at 7 bases. The CDR3 loop spans 17 amino acids. J lost 5 bases, V lost 6 bases, and 15 bases had no gene match. Germline CDR1 is MDHEN and CDR2 is SYDVKM.

The genes are TRBV5-4 and TRBJ2-3; D might be TRBD2 (5 bases). Looked up from germline, CDR1 is SGHNT and CDR2 is YYREEE (reference sequence). Trimming stripped 4 bases from V and 1 base from J, with 16 bases between. The CDR3 runs 16 residues. CDR3 sequence reads: CASSLRSGSGTDTQYF. The CDR3 DNA follows: TGTGCCAGCAGCCTAAGGTCGGGGAGCGGCACAGATACGCAGTATTTT. Full variable domain (outside the CDR3, taken from reference TRBV5-4 and TRBJ2-3): ETGVTQSPTHLIKTRGQQVTLRCSSQSGHNTVSWYQQALGQGPQFIFQYYREEENGRGNFPPRFSGLQFPNYSSELNVNALELDDSALYLCASSLRSGSGTDTQYFGPGTRLTVL.

The V call is TRBV29-1, the J call TRBJ1-2; 8 bases are shared with TRBD1. CDR1 is SQVTM, CDR2 ANQGSEA, per germline. The ends lost 5 bases at V and 5 bases at J; junction bases unmatched: 13. The CDR3 covers 15 residues. CDR3 sequence reads: CSVRDRGVGDYGYTF. The CDR3 region has the DNA TGCAGCGTTCGTGACAGGGGAGTGGGAGATTATGGCTACACCTTC.

The chain carries TRBV4-1 and TRBJ2-7, with 7 bases matching TRBD1. The CDR3 is 16 residues long. Germline CDR1 is MGHRA and CDR2 is YSYEKL. V shed 3 bases and J 4 bases; nucleotides not matched to a gene: 12. CDR3 DNA: TGCGCCAGCAGCCAGGATGCCAGGGGGTTTATATACGAGCAGTACTTC. Translated: CASSQDARGFIYEQYF.

As to this clone: A junction end diverges from the germline sequence, so it may reflect a read error. CDR3 sequence reads: CASSQGEQGLRYEQYF. The CDR3 DNA reads as TGTGCCAGCAGCCAAGGGGAGCAGGGATTGCGCTACGAGCAGTACTTC. This sequence joins TRBV4-1 and TRBJ2-7; the D gene could be TRBD1 or TRBD2 (5 bases each). The CDR3 extends over 16 amino acids. Germline-derived CDR1 and CDR2 are MGHRA and YSYEKL.

The chain carries TRBV28 and TRBJ1-2; TRBD1 aligns across 7 bases. CDR3 length equals 15 residues. The V and J ends lost 5 bases and 4 bases, in that order; junction bases with no gene match: 10. The V gene's germline CDR1 is MDHEN and CDR2 SYDVKM. This CDR3 reads CASSPMTGLSYGYTF. The CDR3 coding sequence is TGTGCCAGCAGTCCGATGACAGGGCTCTCCTATGGCTACACCTTC.

This chain uses TRBV4-2 with TRBJ2-3; 9 bases are a match to TRBD1. The CDR3 loop spans 15 amino acids. Trimming at V came to 4 bases and at J to 4 bases, leaving 6 bases not matched to a gene. Germline assignment: CDR1 LGHNA and CDR2 YNFKEQ. CDR3 nucleotide sequence: TGTGCCAGCAGCCCGGGACAGGGTAACGCAGATACGCAGTATTTT. This codes for CASSPGQGNADTQYF.

A few counts support this clone. The rearrangement joins TRBV27 to TRBJ2-1; 8 bases match TRBD2. J gave up 0 bases and V 6 bases, and 4 bases lay outside the gene matches. Per the germline V gene, CDR1 is MNHEY and CDR2 is SMNVEV (reference sequence). The length of the CDR3 is 15 residues. CDR3 residues: CASSSGTSSYNEQFF. Here the CDR3 DNA reads TGTGCCAGCAGCTCCGGGACTAGCTCCTACAATGAGCAGTTCTTC.

This clone appeared a few times. This rearrangement joins TRBV19 to TRBJ1-5; D unresolved. V lost 6 bases and J lost 5, with 14 bases in between. This CDR3 region has 14 residues. Germline CDR1 reads LNHDA; CDR2 reads SQIVND (reference sequence). The CDR3 protein is CASRLLGSDQPQHF. The CDR3 DNA reads TGTGCCAGTAGACTTTTGGGGTCCGATCAGCCCCAGCATTTT. Supplemented by reference TRBV19 and TRBJ1-5, the full variable domain reads DGGITQSPKYLFRKEGQNVTLSCEQNLNHDAMYWYRQDPGQGLRLIYYSQIVNDFQKGDIAEGYSVSREKKESFPLTVTSAQKNPTAFYLCASRLLGSDQPQHFGDGTRLSIL.

The sample holds one count of this clone. The V and J genes are TRBV9 and TRBJ2-7, with TRBD2 identical over 8 bases. V lost 1 base to trimming and J lost 6 bases; unmatched junction nucleotides: 6. The CDR3 contains 14 residues. Germline V gene sequence: CDR1 SGDLS, CDR2 YYNGEE. CDR3 nucleotides: TGTGCCAGCAGCGTAAGCGGGAGAATCAGCGAGCAGTACTTC. Translated, it gives CASSVSGRISEQYF.

V and J are TRBV9 and TRBJ1-1; D is perhaps TRBD1 (5 bases). Germline values: CDR1 SGDLS, CDR2 YYNGEE. CDR3 length: 15 residues. V lost 3 bases and J 6 bases, leaving 18 bases between the germline ends. CDR3 sequence reads: CASSARTGNTAEAFF. The CDR3 DNA reads as TGTGCCAGCAGCGCCCGAACAGGCAACACGGCTGAAGCTTTCTTT. The full variable domain, completed using reference TRBV9 and TRBJ1-1, is DSGVTQTPKHLITATGQRVTLRCSPRSGDLSVYWYQQSLDQGLQFLIQYYNGEERAKGNILERFSAQQFPDLHSELNLSSLELGDSALYFCASSARTGNTAEAFFGQGTRLTVV.

This rearrangement joins TRBV5-4 to TRBJ2-3; 9 bases are shared with TRBD2. The CDR3 runs 16 residues. Germline V CDR1 and CDR2: SGHNT, YYREEE (reference sequence). Trimming cost V 0 bases and J 2 bases; bases outside gene matches: 4. The CDR3 loop is CASSLVGGRATDTQYF. In nucleotides, the CDR3 is TGTGCCAGCAGCTTGGTAGGCGGGAGGGCCACAGATACGCAGTATTTT.

The CDR3 DNA reads TGTGCCATCAGGGTCAAGGGCCCCGAGGAGTTAGGGAACTATGGCTACACCTTC. The encoded protein is CAIRVKGPEELGNYGYTF. J is TRBJ1-2 and V is TRBV10-3, with D uncertain. The ends were cut back, 6 bases at V and 2 bases at J, with 25 bases in the middle. The CDR3 contains 18 residues. CDR1 ENHRY and CDR2 SYGVKD come from the germline V gene.

The rearrangement links TRBV28 to TRBJ2-1; D is undetermined. Between the trimmed V and J ends, which lost 5 bases and 6 bases, there was a span of 14 bases. Per the germline V gene, CDR1 is MDHEN and CDR2 is SYDVKM. The CDR3 spans 14 residues. The CDR3 bases are TGTGCCAGCAGTAGAGTCCTAGGGTCCAATGAGCAGTTCTTC. Its translation is CASSRVLGSNEQFF.

V gene TRBV13 combines with J gene TRBJ2-5; D ambiguous. Germline CDR1 reads PRHDT; CDR2 reads FYEKMQ (reference sequence). V was trimmed by 0 bases and J by 3 bases, leaving 11 bases between them. This CDR3 contains 15 residues. CDR3 sequence reads: CASSLGLEAEETQYF. The CDR3 DNA reads as TGTGCCAGCAGCTTAGGCTTAGAGGCCGAAGAGACCCAGTACTTC.

The chain has TRBV6-5 and TRBJ2-7; 11 nucleotides align to TRBD2. V shed 7 bases, J shed 6 bases, and the junction held 8 bases outside the gene matches. The length of the CDR3 is 14 residues. Germline V gene lookup returns CDR1 MNHEY and CDR2 SVGAGI. The CDR3 is CASKTGLAGREQYF. The CDR3 DNA sequence: TGTGCCAGCAAGACAGGACTAGCGGGTCGCGAGCAGTACTTC.

This chain uses TRBV4-1 with TRBJ1-1; D gene unclear. Deletions cut 0 bases from V and 5 bases from J, with 10 bases between. The V gene's germline CDR1 is MGHRA and CDR2 YSYEKL. This CDR3 spans 14 amino acids. As DNA, the CDR3 is TGCGCCAGCAGCCAAGAAGTAGGTTGGACTGAAGCTTTCTTT. Amino acids: CASSQEVGWTEAFF.